This T cell receptor (beta chain) was documented in a study of human T cells and chemical hapten exposure. Across the whole study: The scalp of each patient received a weekly diphenylcyclopropenone dose for the full roughly 23-week study.

TCRdb independently ran MiXCR on the RACE reads; one entry per CDR3 protein. The table lists 89,000 or so distinct CDR3 sequences, more than 6.5% of them singletons. Only one count was recorded for this clonotype. V shed 0 bases and J 5 bases; nucleotides not matched to a gene: 3. Germline V gene lookup returns CDR1 SGHRS and CDR2 YFSETQ. The CDR3 runs 15 residues. The time point is: patch test 2, 6 weeks after DPC sensitization. Stated treatment: therapeutic diphenylcyclopropenone sensitization with weekly scalp DPC. The material sequenced was whole blood, taken in connection with sensitization to the hapten diphenylcyclopropenone (DPC). This rearrangement joins TRBV5-1 to TRBJ2-7, with 12 bases identical to TRBD1. This receptor was identified in a woman between 25 and 40 years old with alopecia areata. Some clones in this sample may be carry-over from other donors' samples. The CDR3 reads CASSLDGTGGDEQYF. The CDR3 region has the DNA TGCGCCAGCAGCTTGGACGGGACAGGGGGCGACGAGCAGTACTTC.